This is a list of T cell receptor beta chains from one sample in a study of a mutant IDH1 vaccine in newly diagnosed glioma. Sequencing used immunoSEQ multiplex PCR; TCRdb keeps in-frame clones, though not all of them. Among around 120,000 clones, over 75% were seen once, and the ten largest hold about 5.5%. What these receptors recognize is not known. Sequenced here: PBMCs, sampled from a glioma patient whose treatment included an IDH1 peptide vaccine. These receptors were taken from a man aged 40-50 years with glioma. Each CDR3 is given with its conserved first and last residue. A D gene is named only where the DNA matches it firmly. The size of a clone is reported for some rows only, either as once, few or many, or as a class for expanded clones.

j_call clone_size cdr3_length v_call d_call cdr3_nt cdr3_aa
TRBJ1-1 many 13 TRBV27 NA TGTGCCAGCGGGAGGGGCCGAGACACTGAAGCTTTCTTT CASGRGRDTEAFF
TRBJ2-3 NA 17 TRBV4-3 NA TGCGCCAGCAGCCACGACCGCGCCAGTGGCGCTGCAGATACGCAGTATTTT CASSHDRASGAADTQYF
TRBJ1-2 NA 15 TRBV7-6 NA TGTGCCAGCAGCTTAGGCCCGACAGGCGGCTATGGCTACACCTTC CASSLGPTGGYGYTF
TRBJ1-1 NA 13 TRBV19 NA TGTGCCAGTCGCCCCCTTGGTGGCACTGAAGCTTTCTTT CASRPLGGTEAFF
TRBJ1-1 NA 16 TRBV28 TRBD1 TGTGCCAGCAGTTGGGACAGGGGGAGCGGGAACACTGAAGCTTTCTTT CASSWDRGSGNTEAFF
TRBJ1-5 NA 15 TRBV27 NA TGTGCCAGCAGTTTAGAGGGGTATAGCAATCAGCCCCAGCATTTT CASSLEGYSNQPQHF
TRBJ2-3 NA 14 TRBV15 TRBD1 TGTGCCACCAGCAGAGGACAGGGGGCAGATACGCAGTATTTT CATSRGQGADTQYF
TRBJ1-3 NA 15 TRBV27 NA TGTGCCAGCAGTCCTACCCTAGCCGCAGGGAGCACCATATATTTT CASSPTLAAGSTIYF
TRBJ1-3 once 15 TRBV4-1 TRBD1 TGCGCCAGCAGCCAAGGACAGGGTGGTGGAAACACCATATATTTT CASSQGQGGGNTIYF
TRBJ1-1 NA 14 TRBV11-1 NA TGTGCCAGCAGGGTTGACTTTGAGAACACTGAAGCTTTCTTT CASRVDFENTEAFF